This is a list of T cell receptor beta chains from one sample in a study of blood T cell repertoires in COVID-19. The repertoire was sequenced with immunoSEQ multiplex PCR; TCRdb's copy has only in-frame clones and lacks some. The table lists 130,000 or so clones, about 80% of them singletons. Input material: peripheral blood. The receptors shown here come from an older woman with acute or convalescent COVID-19. Both conserved end residues are part of each CDR3. Fields, in order: J gene, D gene, V gene, clone size, CDR3 protein, CDR3 DNA. A D gene is named only where the DNA matches it firmly. For some rows the clone size is stated as once, few or many, or as a class when expanded; others skip it.

J gene: TRBJ1-6; D gene: .; V gene: TRBV5-1; clone size: .; CDR3 protein: CASRYDRRDSPLHF; CDR3 DNA: TGCGCCAGCAGATACGACAGAAGAGATTCACCCCTCCACTTT
J gene: TRBJ1-6; D gene: .; V gene: TRBV30; clone size: .; CDR3 protein: CAWSSRFNSPLHF; CDR3 DNA: TGTGCCTGGAGTAGTCGGTTTAATTCACCCCTCCACTTT
J gene: TRBJ2-2; D gene: .; V gene: TRBV24-1; clone size: .; CDR3 protein: CATSDLGLPGELFF; CDR3 DNA: TGTGCCACCAGTGATTTGGGGCTTCCCGGGGAGCTGTTTTTT
J gene: TRBJ1-1; D gene: TRBD1; V gene: TRBV18; clone size: .; CDR3 protein: CASSRRQGLDTEAFF; CDR3 DNA: TGTGCCAGCTCACGTCGACAGGGGCTGGACACTGAAGCTTTCTTT
J gene: TRBJ1-5; D gene: .; V gene: TRBV4-1; clone size: .; CDR3 protein: CASSPDHSYSNQPQHF; CDR3 DNA: TGCGCCAGCAGCCCCGACCACAGTTATAGCAATCAGCCCCAGCATTTT
J gene: TRBJ2-3; D gene: TRBD2; V gene: TRBV11-3; clone size: .; CDR3 protein: CASSLTSGSTDTQYF; CDR3 DNA: TGTGCCAGCAGCTTGACTAGCGGTAGCACAGATACGCAGTATTTT
J gene: TRBJ1-4; D gene: .; V gene: TRBV12-3/TRBV12-4; clone size: .; CDR3 protein: CASTQRGEKLFF; CDR3 DNA: TGTGCCAGCACTCAGAGAGGGGAAAAACTGTTTTTT
J gene: TRBJ1-1; D gene: .; V gene: TRBV19; clone size: .; CDR3 protein: CASIRGPEAFF; CDR3 DNA: TGTGCCAGTATCCGCGGGCCTGAAGCTTTCTTT
J gene: TRBJ1-2; D gene: .; V gene: TRBV27; clone size: .; CDR3 protein: CASSSIVGAPDYGYTF; CDR3 DNA: TGTGCCAGCAGCTCGATCGTAGGGGCTCCAGACTATGGCTACACCTTC
J gene: TRBJ2-5; D gene: .; V gene: TRBV20-1; clone size: .; CDR3 protein: CSAANRETQYF; CDR3 DNA: TGCAGTGCCGCAAACCGGGAGACCCAGTACTTC
J gene: TRBJ2-3; D gene: .; V gene: TRBV29-1; clone size: .; CDR3 protein: CSVAAGNVADTQYF; CDR3 DNA: TGCAGCGTTGCCGCCGGGAACGTCGCAGATACGCAGTATTTT
J gene: TRBJ1-2; D gene: .; V gene: TRBV19; clone size: .; CDR3 protein: CASTYRGGNDYGYTF; CDR3 DNA: TGTGCCAGTACCTATCGAGGGGGTAACGACTATGGCTACACCTTC
J gene: TRBJ1-1; D gene: .; V gene: TRBV6-6; clone size: .; CDR3 protein: CASSWTTNTEAFF; CDR3 DNA: TGTGCCAGCAGCTGGACTACGAACACTGAAGCTTTCTTT
J gene: TRBJ2-1; D gene: TRBD2; V gene: TRBV6-1; clone size: .; CDR3 protein: CASSEATSGGPPYNEQFF; CDR3 DNA: TGTGCCAGCAGTGAAGCGACTAGCGGGGGGCCTCCCTACAATGAGCAGTTCTTC
J gene: TRBJ1-1; D gene: .; V gene: TRBV2; clone size: few; CDR3 protein: CASSKGGGYGTEAFF; CDR3 DNA: TGTGCCAGCTCAAAAGGGGGAGGGTACGGCACTGAAGCTTTCTTT
J gene: TRBJ2-2; D gene: TRBD2; V gene: TRBV27; clone size: .; CDR3 protein: CASSLASGVNTGELFF; CDR3 DNA: TGTGCCAGCAGTTTAGCGAGCGGGGTGAACACCGGGGAGCTGTTTTTT
J gene: TRBJ2-1; D gene: TRBD2; V gene: TRBV5-1; clone size: .; CDR3 protein: CASSLGTRVYTSSYNEQFF; CDR3 DNA: TGCGCCAGCAGCCTCGGGACTAGAGTTTACACGAGCTCCTACAATGAGCAGTTCTTC
J gene: TRBJ1-3; D gene: .; V gene: TRBV3-1/TRBV3-2; clone size: .; CDR3 protein: CASSQGQYSGNTIYF; CDR3 DNA: TGTGCCAGCAGCCAAGGGCAGTACTCTGGAAACACCATATATTTT
J gene: TRBJ1-1; D gene: .; V gene: TRBV13; clone size: .; CDR3 protein: CASSDWQASDTEAFF; CDR3 DNA: TGTGCCAGCAGCGATTGGCAGGCGTCGGACACTGAAGCTTTCTTT
J gene: TRBJ2-3; D gene: .; V gene: TRBV5-1; clone size: .; CDR3 protein: CASSLDRVSTDTQYF; CDR3 DNA: TGCGCCAGCAGCTTGGACAGGGTTAGCACAGATACGCAGTATTTT
J gene: TRBJ2-5; D gene: .; V gene: TRBV30; clone size: .; CDR3 protein: CAWAGTVEETQYF; CDR3 DNA: TGTGCCTGGGCGGGGACAGTTGAAGAGACCCAGTACTTC
J gene: TRBJ1-2; D gene: TRBD1; V gene: TRBV9; clone size: .; CDR3 protein: CASVGTGGYGYTF; CDR3 DNA: TGTGCCAGCGTCGGGACAGGGGGCTATGGCTACACCTTC
J gene: TRBJ1-2; D gene: TRBD1; V gene: TRBV9; clone size: once; CDR3 protein: CASSEGTVKNYGYTF; CDR3 DNA: TGTGCCAGCAGCGAAGGGACAGTAAAAAACTATGGCTACACCTTC
J gene: TRBJ1-4; D gene: .; V gene: TRBV7-9; clone size: .; CDR3 protein: CASSLRRGQGNEKLFF; CDR3 DNA: TGTGCCAGCAGCTTAAGGCGGGGCCAGGGTAATGAAAAACTGTTTTTT
J gene: TRBJ1-1; D gene: .; V gene: TRBV7-8; clone size: .; CDR3 protein: CASSLYGQKAFF; CDR3 DNA: TGTGCCAGCAGCCTCTACGGACAGAAAGCTTTCTTT
J gene: TRBJ1-4; D gene: TRBD1; V gene: TRBV18; clone size: .; CDR3 protein: CASSPPVGQGKEKLFF; CDR3 DNA: TGTGCCAGCTCACCCCCCGTGGGACAGGGGAAAGAAAAACTGTTTTTT
J gene: TRBJ1-4; D gene: .; V gene: TRBV7-9; clone size: .; CDR3 protein: CASSLAGHTNEKLFF; CDR3 DNA: TGTGCCAGCAGCTTAGCAGGACACACTAATGAAAAACTGTTTTTT
J gene: TRBJ2-2; D gene: .; V gene: TRBV19; clone size: .; CDR3 protein: CASTRQYTGELFF; CDR3 DNA: TGTGCCAGTACGCGACAGTACACCGGGGAGCTGTTTTTT